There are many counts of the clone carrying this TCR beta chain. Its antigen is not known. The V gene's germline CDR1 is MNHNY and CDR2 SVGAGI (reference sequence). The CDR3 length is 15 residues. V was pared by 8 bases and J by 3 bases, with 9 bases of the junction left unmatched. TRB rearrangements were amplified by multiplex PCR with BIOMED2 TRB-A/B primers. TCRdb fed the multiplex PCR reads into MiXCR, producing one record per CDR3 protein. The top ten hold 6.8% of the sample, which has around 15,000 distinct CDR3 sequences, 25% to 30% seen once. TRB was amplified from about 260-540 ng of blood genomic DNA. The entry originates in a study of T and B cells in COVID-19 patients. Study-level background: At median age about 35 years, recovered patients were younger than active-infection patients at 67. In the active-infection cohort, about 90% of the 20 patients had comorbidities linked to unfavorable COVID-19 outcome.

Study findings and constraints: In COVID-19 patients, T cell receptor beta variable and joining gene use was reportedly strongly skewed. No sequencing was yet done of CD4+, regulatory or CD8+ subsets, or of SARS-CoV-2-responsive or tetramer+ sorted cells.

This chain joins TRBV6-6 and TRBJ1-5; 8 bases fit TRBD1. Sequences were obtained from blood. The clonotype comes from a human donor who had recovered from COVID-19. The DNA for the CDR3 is TGTGCCAGCGGTACCGGACAGGGCTACAATCAGCCCCAGCATTTT. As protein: CASGTGQGYNQPQHF.